This paragraph covers one TCR beta chain sequence. The data were obtained in a study of blood T cell repertoires in COVID-19. Turning to the study itself: Sample material is recorded as cDNA or gDNA derived from T cells, B-cell-depleted T cells, or PBMCs.

The CDR3 loop spans 15 amino acids. J gave up 4 bases and V 2 bases, and 5 bases lay outside the gene matches. Germline V gives CDR1 SGHDT, CDR2 YYEEEE. Study processing details: Counts of nucleated cells, estimated from reference gene primer amplification, were obtained. Method: immunoSEQ multiplex PCR; TCRdb's copy keeps in-frame clones and lacks some. Clonal size and the V and J genes are those of that table, whereas D and trimming came from the DNA. The data contain fewer than 200,000 clones, 70% to 90% of them singletons. The TCR originated in a man aged 55-75 years with active or convalescent COVID-19. The chain recombines TRBV5-6 with TRBJ1-3, with 8 bases aligning to TRBD1. The sample was peripheral blood. The CDR3 DNA reads as TGTGCCAGCAGCTTCGACAGGGGCGGAGGAAACACCATATATTTT. This encodes CASSFDRGGGNTIYF. Complete variable domain (other parts from reference TRBV5-6 and TRBJ1-3): DAGVTQSPTHLIKTRGQQVTLRCSPKSGHDTVSWYQQALGQGPQFIFQYYEEEERQRGNFPDRFSGHQFPNYSSELNVNALLLGDSALYLCASSFDRGGGNTIYFGEGSWLTVV.